The 14 T cell receptor beta chains presented below share a single source sample, sequenced in a study of blood T cell repertoires in COVID-19. Here immunoSEQ multiplex PCR was the method, and the copy in TCRdb shows in-frame clones only, minus some. The sample records about 27,000 clones, 91% being singletons. Sequences were obtained from peripheral blood. The receptors were sampled from a human donor with active COVID-19. The donor label of this sample is uncertain.

The CDR3 sequence is CATRPTGMETQYF. The CDR3 bases are TGTGCCACTCGCCCAACAGGGATGGAGACCCAGTACTTC. The chain is built from TRBV19 and TRBJ2-5; D is perhaps TRBD1 (6 bases). CDR3 length: 13 residues. Germline loops: CDR1 LNHDA, CDR2 SQIVND (reference sequence). Trimming shortened V by 10 bases and J by 5 bases, and 17 bases separated the two germline ends.

This clone was seen once. The rearrangement uses TRBV5-6 and TRBJ2-5; maybe TRBD1 (5 bases). CDR3 length equals 13 residues. Trimming pared 5 bases from V and 4 bases from J, leaving 12 bases between. Germline loops: CDR1 SGHDT, CDR2 YYEEEE. The CDR3 sequence is CASRPQGGETQYF. The CDR3 nucleotides read TGTGCCAGCAGACCTCAGGGTGGAGAGACCCAGTACTTC.

The chain employs TRBV4-3 and TRBJ2-1; no clear D. The V gene lost 0 bases and the J gene lost 5 bases, with 5 bases spanning the gap. This CDR3 spans 13 amino acids. The germline V gene has CDR1 LGHNA and CDR2 YSLEER. The CDR3 nucleotides read TGCGCCAGCAGCCAAGACCCTAACAATGAGCAGTTCTTC. This translates into CASSQDPNNEQFF.

The V and J genes are TRBV19 and TRBJ1-5; TRBD1 is a possible D gene (6 bases). Per germline, CDR1 LNHDA and CDR2 SQIVND (reference sequence). Trimming cost V 4 bases and J 4 bases, with 17 bases left between them. This CDR3 region has 16 residues. The CDR3 loop is CASSTPSRGNNQPQHF. The CDR3 region has the DNA TGTGCCAGTAGTACCCCTTCCAGGGGAAATAATCAGCCCCAGCATTTT.

This chain connects TRBV29-1 to TRBJ2-2, with 7 bases lining up with TRBD1. Trimming cost V 7 bases and J 6 bases; bases outside gene matches: 2. The CDR3 length is 11 residues. Germline values: CDR1 SQVTM, CDR2 ANQGSEA. CDR3 sequence (DNA): TGCAGCGGGCAGGGGGCCGGGGAGCTGTTTTTT. This codes for CSGQGAGELFF.

J is TRBJ2-7 and V is TRBV18; TRBD2 agrees at 11 bases. V lost 3 bases to trimming and J lost 3 bases; unmatched junction nucleotides: 7. The germline V gene encodes CDR1 KGHSH and CDR2 LQKENI. CDR3 length equals 16 residues. CDR3 protein: CASSPTRLAGSYEQYF. The DNA of the CDR3 is TGTGCCAGCTCACCCACAAGACTAGCGGGGAGCTACGAGCAGTACTTC.

The gene calls are TRBV24-1 and TRBJ2-1; tentative D call: TRBD2 (7 bases). This CDR3 is built from 13 residues. Germline CDR1 and CDR2: KGHDR and SFDVKD. Trimming shortened V by 4 bases and J by 8 bases, and 11 bases separated the two germline ends. As DNA, the CDR3 is TGTGCCACCAGTGACGTGGGGGGGCATGAGCAGTTCTTC. This encodes CATSDVGGHEQFF.

The chain recombines TRBV15 with TRBJ1-5; 10 bases match TRBD1. CDR3 length equals 13 residues. Per the germline V gene, CDR1 is LNHNV and CDR2 is YYDKDF (reference sequence). Losses at the gene ends were 6 bases for V and 4 bases for J; bases not matched to a gene: 0. The CDR3 sequence: CATRGQGNQPQHF. The CDR3 DNA follows: TGTGCCACCAGGGGACAGGGGAATCAGCCCCAGCATTTT.

The rearrangement joins TRBV5-1 to TRBJ2-3, with TRBD1 matching 7 bases. Germline trimming cut 3 bases from V and 5 bases from J; bases unmatched to any gene: 9. The CDR3 loop spans 15 amino acids. Germline CDR1 and CDR2: SGHRS and YFSETQ. CDR3: CASSWGTAAGDTQYF. The CDR3 nucleotides read TGCGCCAGCAGCTGGGGGACAGCCGCGGGAGATACGCAGTATTTT.

This clone came up once. The chain is built from TRBV7-8 and TRBJ2-2; D is uncertain. This CDR3 spans 16 amino acids. The germline V and J ends were trimmed by 5 bases and 5 bases, with 18 bases remaining between them. Germline V gives CDR1 SGHVS, CDR2 FQNEAQ. The CDR3 here is CASSPPRRGSTGELFF. The CDR3 nucleotides read TGTGCCAGCAGCCCCCCCCGTCGCGGTTCTACCGGGGAGCTGTTTTTT.

V usage is TRBV5-1 and J usage is TRBJ2-3; D might be TRBD2 (5 bases). The ends were cut back, 2 bases at V and 4 bases at J, with 14 bases in the middle. The germline V gene has CDR1 SGHRS and CDR2 YFSETQ. This CDR3 has 15 residues. The CDR3 DNA sequence: TGCGCCAGCAGCTTCGGAACTAGTGGTCCAGATACGCAGTATTTT. Translating gives CASSFGTSGPDTQYF. The complete variable domain, with remaining parts taken from reference TRBV5-1 and TRBJ2-3, reads KAGVTQTPRYLIKTRGQQVTLSCSPISGHRSVSWYQQTPGQGLQFLFEYFSETQRNKGNFPGRFSGRQFSNSRSEMNVSTLELGDSALYLCASSFGTSGPDTQYFGPGTRLTVL.

V is TRBV6-6 and J is TRBJ2-3; the match to TRBD1 covers 9 bases. After removal of 6 bases from V and 3 bases from J, the junction contained 7 bases not matched to a gene. The CDR3 extends over 15 amino acids. Germline-derived CDR1 and CDR2 are MNHNY and SVGAGI (reference sequence). This CDR3 reads CASSPGTGRTDTQYF. DNA for the CDR3: TGTGCCAGCAGCCCCGGGACAGGGAGGACAGATACGCAGTATTTT.

The rearrangement uses TRBV20-1 and TRBJ2-3; 10 positions match TRBD1. The CDR3 runs to 15 residues. J was trimmed by 3 bases and V by 3 bases; bases with no gene match: 6. Germline CDR1 DFQATT, CDR2 SNEGSKA (reference sequence). CDR3 loop: CSASHPGQGTDTQYF. The CDR3 DNA sequence: TGCAGTGCTAGTCATCCGGGACAGGGGACAGATACGCAGTATTTT.

The chain uses TRBV6-6 and TRBJ1-2, with 7 bases that match TRBD1. Germline V gene data show CDR1 as MNHNY and CDR2 as SVGAGI (reference sequence). Trimming cost V 5 bases and J 6 bases; bases outside gene matches: 6. The CDR3 loop spans 13 amino acids. The CDR3 sequence is CASSPPDRDGYTF. The CDR3 DNA is TGTGCCAGCAGTCCGCCTGACAGGGATGGCTACACCTTC.